These T cell receptor beta chains were read from a single sample in a study of T-cell reconstitution after alpha-beta-depleted transplantation in children. TCRdb re-called the PCR reads through MiXCR, storing one row per CDR3 protein. The sample has around 600,000 distinct CDR3 sequences, more than 20% seen once. Sequenced material: PBMCs, mostly from graft donor cells, taken 360 days after TCRalphabeta/CD19-depleted stem cell transplant. Every receptor here comes from a boy younger than two who had a stem cell transplant for acute myeloid leukemia, so the T cells may come from the graft donor. Each CDR3 is given with its conserved first and last residue. D genes are given only for firm matches. The size entry is marked missing in some rows and otherwise reads once, few, many or a size class.

NA	TRBV20-1	many	TRBJ2-3	CSAGRGSDTQYF	TGCAGTGCTGGTAGGGGGTCAGATACGCAGTATTTT
NA	TRBV6-5	NA	TRBJ2-1	CASSYSKSREQFF	TGTGCCAGCAGTTACTCGAAAAGTCGTGAGCAGTTCTTC
NA	TRBV20-1	NA	TRBJ1-5	CSAKKSGSNQPQHF	TGCAGTGCTAAAAAGTCGGGTAGCAATCAGCCCCAGCATTTT
NA	TRBV12-3/TRBV12-4	NA	TRBJ2-1	CASSFEGTSSYSYNEQFF	TGTGCCAGCAGTTTTGAGGGGACGAGCTCCTACTCCTACAATGAGCAGTTCTTC
TRBD1	TRBV3-1	once	TRBJ2-7	CASSHSGDRGYEQYF	TGTGCCAGCAGCCATTCCGGGGACAGGGGTTACGAGCAGTACTTC
NA	TRBV6-5	few	TRBJ2-6	CASSYSRQAGANVLTF	TGTGCCAGCAGTTACTCGAGACAGGCTGGGGCCAACGTCCTGACTTTC
TRBD2	TRBV29-1	many	TRBJ2-1	CSLRLAGVYNEQFF	TGCAGCTTAAGACTAGCGGGGGTTTACAATGAGCAGTTCTTC
NA	TRBV12-3/TRBV12-4	NA	TRBJ2-5	CASRQGLGLALQETQYF	TGTGCCAGCAGGCAGGGCCTAGGGCTTGCCCTTCAAGAGACCCAGTACTTC
NA	TRBV20-1	few	TRBJ2-7	CSASAPGGNEQYF	TGCAGTGCTAGCGCCCCAGGCGGTAACGAGCAGTACTTC
TRBD1	TRBV9	NA	TRBJ1-4	CASSAPGTGANEKLFF	TGTGCCAGCAGCGCTCCCGGGACAGGTGCGAATGAAAAACTGTTTTTT
TRBD1	TRBV11-1	many	TRBJ2-7	CASSLAETGASYGEQYF	TGTGCCAGCAGCTTAGCGGAAACAGGGGCGAGCTACGGTGAGCAGTACTTC
NA	TRBV28	few	TRBJ1-6	CASRAGTEYNSPLHF	TGTGCCAGCAGAGCCGGGACGGAGTATAATTCACCCCTCCACTTT
NA	TRBV12-3/TRBV12-4	many	TRBJ1-4	CASSLQYAGDEKLFF	TGTGCCAGCAGTTTGCAGTACGCCGGGGACGAAAAACTGTTTTTT
TRBD1	TRBV28	NA	TRBJ2-1	CASSGQGRRNEQFF	TGTGCCAGCAGCGGACAGGGGAGAAGAAATGAGCAGTTCTTC
NA	TRBV25-1	few	TRBJ1-1	CASSEYPEMGAFF	TGTGCCAGCAGTGAATATCCCGAAATGGGAGCTTTCTTT
NA	TRBV20-1	NA	TRBJ2-3	CSASDYGEPTDTQYF	TGCAGTGCTTCAGATTATGGGGAGCCCACAGATACGCAGTATTTT
NA	TRBV3-1	few	TRBJ2-2	CASKVAGELFF	TGTGCCAGCAAAGTTGCCGGGGAGCTGTTTTTT
TRBD1	TRBV19	NA	TRBJ1-5	CASCGTGGQPQHF	TGTGCCAGCTGCGGGACAGGTGGACAGCCCCAGCATTTT
NA	TRBV11-3	NA	TRBJ2-7	CASSPRGTEQYF	TGTGCCAGCAGCCCCCGGGGCACGGAGCAGTACTTC
TRBD2	TRBV20-1	few	TRBJ2-1	CSARSRGAAYNEQFF	TGCAGTGCTAGGTCGCGGGGGGCCGCCTACAATGAGCAGTTCTTC